The clone carrying this TCR beta chain has at least ten counts. The target antigen is unknown. The data are from a study of molecular identifiers for immune sequencing clone quantification. Study outcomes and limitations: Highly expanded clone sizes could end up underestimated if a barcode were shared by identical TCR molecules.

TCRdb passed the PCR reads through MiXCR, listing each CDR3 protein once. Of roughly 320,000 distinct CDR3 sequences in the sample, about 20% were seen once. The CDR3 is 14 amino acids. The V and J ends lost 4 bases and 3 bases, in that order; junction bases with no gene match: 5. Material: naive CD8+ T cells from blood, with Jurkat cell RNA spiked in. Subset given: FACS-sorted CD8+CD4-CCR7+CD45RA+ naive T cells. The TCR was taken from a human donor in good health. Some libraries in this study had Jurkat cell RNA spiked in. The chain combines TRBV12-3 or TRBV12-4 with TRBJ2-7; 8 bases are shared with TRBD1. CDR3 bases: TGTGCCAGCAGTTCGGACAGGGACGACTACGAGCAGTACTTC. It yields the protein CASSSDRDDYEQYF.